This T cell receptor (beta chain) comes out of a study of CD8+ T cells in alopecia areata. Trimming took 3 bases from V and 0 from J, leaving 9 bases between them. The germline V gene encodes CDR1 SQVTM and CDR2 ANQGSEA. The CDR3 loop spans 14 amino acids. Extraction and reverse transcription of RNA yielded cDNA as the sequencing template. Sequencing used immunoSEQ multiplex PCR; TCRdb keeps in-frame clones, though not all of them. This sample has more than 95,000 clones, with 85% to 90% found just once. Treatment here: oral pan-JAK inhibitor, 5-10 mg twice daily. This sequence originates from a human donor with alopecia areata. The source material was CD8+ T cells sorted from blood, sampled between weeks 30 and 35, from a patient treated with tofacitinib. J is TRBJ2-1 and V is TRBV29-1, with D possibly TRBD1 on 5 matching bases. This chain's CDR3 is CSVEGRDSYNEQFF. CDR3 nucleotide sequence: TGCAGCGTTGAGGGCAGGGACTCCTACAATGAGCAGTTCTTC.